Below are 25 T cell receptor beta chains sequenced from a single sample in a study of T cells in placental villitis. The libraries were made with immunoSEQ v4. Measured with immunoSEQ multiplex PCR; TCRdb has only the in-frame clones, and not every one. Here the sample spans around 3,000 clones, roughly 70% being singletons. Sequencing used placental tissue containing maternal and fetal cells. These receptors originate from a human patient with infectious villitis; the placental T cells may come from both mother and fetus.

This chain connects TRBV6-5 to TRBJ1-3; D is unresolved. Germline CDR1 MNHEY, CDR2 SVGAGI. The length of the CDR3 is 15 residues. The ends were cut back, 6 bases at V and 0 bases at J, with 12 bases in the middle. CDR3 residues: CASSPGYLSGNTIYF. CDR3 bases: TGTGCCAGCAGCCCCGGGTACCTCTCTGGAAACACCATATATTTT.

V is TRBV19 and J is TRBJ2-1; D perhaps matches TRBD2 (6 bases). The CDR3 spans 15 residues. From germline, CDR1 is LNHDA and CDR2 SQIVND (reference sequence). V gave up 1 base and J gave up 2 bases, with 9 bases separating them. CDR3 loop: CASSIGGTTYNEQFF. The DNA of the CDR3 is TGTGCCAGTAGTATAGGCGGGACGACCTACAATGAGCAGTTCTTC.

This chain links TRBV19 with TRBJ1-6; 7 bases line up with TRBD1. After removal of 3 bases from V and 7 bases from J, the junction contained 12 bases not matched to a gene. The CDR3 is made up of 17 amino acids. Germline V gene lookup returns CDR1 LNHDA and CDR2 SQIVND (reference sequence). The CDR3: CASSMLEGTVLNSPLHF. The CDR3, as DNA: TGTGCCAGTAGTATGTTGGAAGGGACAGTCCTAAATTCACCCCTCCACTTT.

This clone was recorded a few times. The V gene is TRBV12-3 or TRBV12-4, the J gene TRBJ2-6; D call uncertain. The CDR3 runs 12 residues. Trimming cost V 3 bases and J 3 bases, with 0 bases left between them. The CDR3 protein is CASSFGANVLTF. The CDR3 DNA reads TGTGCCAGCAGTTTTGGGGCCAACGTCCTGACTTTC.

This clone was counted once. The same CDR3 can be traced to other DNA sequences in this sample. The V call is TRBV6-1, the J call TRBJ2-7; D gene uncertain. CDR3 size: 13 residues. V was cut by 1 base and J by 1 base, with 5 bases left in between. Germline CDR1 MNHNS, CDR2 SASEGT. The CDR3 sequence is CASSEGGSYEQYF. As DNA, the CDR3 is TGTGCCAGCAGTGAAGGAGGATCCTACGAGCAGTACTTC.

This clone was recorded a few times. The chain uses TRBV10-2 and TRBJ1-5; D remains ambiguous. This CDR3 is built from 14 residues. Germline CDR1 WSHSY, CDR2 SAAADI. V was pared by 2 bases and J by 1 base, with 6 bases between. The CDR3 here is CASSEVGSNQPQHF. For the CDR3, the DNA is TGCGCCAGCAGTGAGGTCGGCAGCAATCAGCCCCAGCATTTT.

The chain recombines TRBV19 with TRBJ2-1, with a possible D match to TRBD2 (6 bases). Germline V gene lookup returns CDR1 LNHDA and CDR2 SQIVND (reference sequence). The CDR3 spans 15 residues. V shed 3 bases and J shed 3 bases, with 12 bases lying between them. The CDR3 DNA follows: TGTGCCAGTAGTATGAGTGGGACTGTCTACAATGAGCAGTTCTTC. It codes for CASSMSGTVYNEQFF.

V usage is TRBV20-1 and J usage is TRBJ1-2, with 8 bases matching TRBD1. Germline-derived CDR1 and CDR2 are DFQATT and SNEGSKA (reference sequence). This CDR3 has 14 residues. V shed 3 bases and J 4 bases; nucleotides not matched to a gene: 7. DNA of the CDR3: TGCAGTGCTAGTCAGGATACAGGGGGCTATGGCTACACCTTC. It specifies CSASQDTGGYGYTF.

This chain connects TRBV7-3 to TRBJ2-3; no firm D call. This CDR3 spans 13 amino acids. V shed 2 bases and J shed 1 base, with 4 bases lying between them. Per the germline V gene, CDR1 is SGHTA and CDR2 is FQGTGA. CDR3 amino acids: CASSLLRTDTQYF. Here the CDR3 DNA reads TGTGCCAGCAGCTTACTCCGCACAGATACGCAGTATTTT.

This clone was seen just once. The rearrangement uses TRBV4-2 and TRBJ2-3, with 9 positions matching TRBD2. Losses at the gene ends were 0 bases for V and 8 bases for J; bases not matched to a gene: 12. Germline CDR1 LGHNA, CDR2 YNFKEQ. This CDR3 spans 17 amino acids. This chain's CDR3 is CASSQEGALAGVVTQYF. CDR3 coding DNA: TGTGCCAGCAGCCAAGAAGGTGCACTAGCGGGTGTGGTTACGCAGTATTTT.

Of note for this clone: Distinct nucleotide sequences in the sample also encode this CDR3. V is TRBV19 and J is TRBJ2-2; 11 bases agree with TRBD1. CDR1 is LNHDA and CDR2 is SQIVND in the germline V gene (reference sequence). This CDR3 spans 15 amino acids. The junction had 2 bases not matched to a gene; V was cut back by 4 bases and J by 4 bases. The CDR3 DNA follows: TGTGCCAGTAGTACCGGGACAGGGGGCACCGGGGAGCTGTTTTTT. Its protein product is CASSTGTGGTGELFF.

The sample holds a few counts of this clone. The chain carries TRBV2 and TRBJ1-6; 7 bases are shared with TRBD1. Germline values: CDR1 SNHLY, CDR2 FYNNEI. The CDR3 has 16 residues. Trimming cost V 8 bases and J 9 bases; bases outside gene matches: 16. CDR3 sequence reads: CASVTDPDRVVSPLHF. The CDR3 DNA sequence: TGTGCCAGCGTTACCGATCCAGACAGGGTAGTTTCACCCCTCCACTTT.

A remark on this clone: One junction end disagrees with the germline gene, perhaps due to a read error. V and J are TRBV5-1 and TRBJ2-3; TRBD2 might be the D (5 bases). CDR1 is SGHRS and CDR2 is YFSETQ in the germline V gene. This CDR3 contains 13 residues. CDR3 protein: CASSLAGGPPFHF. In DNA, the CDR3 is TGCGCCAGCAGCTTGGCAGGCGGGCCCCCCTTCCATTTT.

By sample fraction, this clone is large. The rearrangement uses TRBV3-1 (or the pseudogene TRBV3-2) and TRBJ2-2, with a possible D match to TRBD1 (6 bases). This CDR3 has 15 residues. Trimming took 0 bases from V and 5 from J, leaving 10 bases between them. CDR1 is LGHDT and CDR2 is YNNKEL in the germline V gene (reference sequence). This chain's CDR3 is CASSQERGYTGELFF. CDR3 nucleotides: TGTGCCAGCAGCCAAGAGAGGGGGTATACCGGGGAGCTGTTTTTT.

As concerns this clone: At one boundary the junction diverges from the germline segment, which might be a read error. The chain has TRBV5-6 and TRBJ1-1; D is unresolved. The CDR3 length is 12 residues. Germline V gene data show CDR1 as SGHDT and CDR2 as YYEEEE. Here the CDR3 reads CASSLVTYKPLF. CDR3 bases: TGTGCCAGCAGCTTGGTGACATATAAGCCTCTCTTT.

V gene TRBV3-1 (or the pseudogene TRBV3-2) combines with J gene TRBJ2-1, with 13 bases matching TRBD2. The CDR3 consists of 16 residues. CDR1 and CDR2 from the germline V gene are LGHDT and YNNKEL (reference sequence). The V segment lost 4 bases and the J segment 7 bases; nucleotides outside the gene matches: 7. CDR3 protein: CASSPPPTSGRNEQFF. The CDR3 nucleotides are TGTGCCAGCAGCCCACCCCCGACTAGCGGGAGGAATGAGCAGTTCTTC.

The chain has TRBV12-3 or TRBV12-4 and TRBJ1-2; no firm D call. The length of the CDR3 is 12 residues. With 3 bases removed from V and 1 base from J, the gap between germline ends came to 3 bases. The CDR3 DNA reads as TGTGCCAGCAGTTTCCATAACTATGGCTACACCTTC. It encodes CASSFHNYGYTF.

The rearrangement links TRBV7-9 to TRBJ1-4; D is perhaps TRBD1 (5 bases). The CDR3 totals 13 residues. The germline V and J ends were trimmed by 5 bases and 8 bases, with 12 bases remaining between them. Looked up from germline, CDR1 is SEHNR and CDR2 is FQNEAQ (reference sequence). CDR3 in DNA: TGTGCCAGCAGCCCCCGGCGGGGGGAAAAACTGTTTTTT. It yields the protein CASSPRRGEKLFF.

This chain connects TRBV5-5 to TRBJ2-3; D unresolved. This CDR3 region has 15 residues. With 2 bases removed from V and 0 bases from J, the gap between germline ends came to 10 bases. Germline lookup yields CDR1 SGHKS and CDR2 YYEKEE (reference sequence). The CDR3 sequence: CASSLGGSSTDTQYF. DNA of the CDR3: TGTGCCAGCAGCTTAGGTGGGTCTAGCACAGATACGCAGTATTTT.

The chain combines TRBV9 with TRBJ2-7; D call uncertain. V was cut by 0 bases and J by 0 bases, with 4 bases left in between. The germline CDR1 and CDR2 sequences are SGDLS and YYNGEE. The CDR3 is 13 residues long. The CDR3 coding sequence is TGTGCCAGCAGCGTAGACAGCTCCTACGAGCAGTACTTC. Its protein is CASSVDSSYEQYF. Filled out from reference TRBV9 and TRBJ2-7, the complete variable domain reads DSGVTQTPKHLITATGQRVTLRCSPRSGDLSVYWYQQSLDQGLQFLIQYYNGEERAKGNILERFSAQQFPDLHSELNLSSLELGDSALYFCASSVDSSYEQYFGPGTRLTVT.

The chain has TRBV5-4 and TRBJ2-5; 8 nucleotides align to TRBD2. The CDR3 has 14 amino acids. Germline V lookup: CDR1 SGHNT, CDR2 YYREEE (reference sequence). V lost 0 bases to trimming and J lost 2 bases; unmatched junction nucleotides: 0. CDR3 protein: CASSLAGGQETQYF. CDR3 bases: TGTGCCAGCAGCTTGGCGGGGGGGCAAGAGACCCAGTACTTC.

This chain joins TRBV25-1 and TRBJ2-6, with D hard to call. The CDR3 is 17 residues long. Per germline, CDR1 MGHDK and CDR2 SYGVNS. Between the trimmed V and J ends, which lost 5 bases and 1 base, there was a span of 15 bases. The CDR3 here is CASSYSVEVSGANVLTF. DNA for the CDR3: TGTGCCAGCAGTTACAGCGTTGAGGTGTCTGGGGCCAACGTCCTGACTTTC.

This clone was counted between two and nine times. This chain connects TRBV19 to TRBJ1-2; a weak D match, TRBD1 (6 bases). The V gene lost 2 bases and the J gene lost 4 bases, with 11 bases spanning the gap. CDR1 LNHDA and CDR2 SQIVND come from the germline V gene (reference sequence). The CDR3 has 14 residues. CDR3 loop: CASSIRGQAYGYTF. CDR3 sequence (DNA): TGTGCCAGTAGTATAAGGGGACAAGCCTATGGCTACACCTTC.

The V call is TRBV12-5, the J call TRBJ1-2, with a possible D match to TRBD1 (6 bases). Trimming cost V 2 bases and J 4 bases, with 17 bases left between them. The germline CDR1 and CDR2 sequences are LGHNT and FRNRAP. The length of the CDR3 is 16 residues. CDR3 bases: TGTGCTAGTGGTTTGTTTCCCTCGGGGGCGCTCTATGGCTACACCTTC. Protein: CASGLFPSGALYGYTF.

The rearrangement uses TRBV7-3 and TRBJ2-7; TRBD1 matches at 9 bases. Germline CDR1 and CDR2: SGHTA and FQGTGA. This CDR3 region has 14 residues. The junction had 3 bases not matched to a gene; V was cut back by 0 bases and J by 6 bases. The DNA for the CDR3 is TGTGCCAGCAGCTTAACGGTGACAGGGGGCGAGCAGTACTTC. As protein: CASSLTVTGGEQYF.